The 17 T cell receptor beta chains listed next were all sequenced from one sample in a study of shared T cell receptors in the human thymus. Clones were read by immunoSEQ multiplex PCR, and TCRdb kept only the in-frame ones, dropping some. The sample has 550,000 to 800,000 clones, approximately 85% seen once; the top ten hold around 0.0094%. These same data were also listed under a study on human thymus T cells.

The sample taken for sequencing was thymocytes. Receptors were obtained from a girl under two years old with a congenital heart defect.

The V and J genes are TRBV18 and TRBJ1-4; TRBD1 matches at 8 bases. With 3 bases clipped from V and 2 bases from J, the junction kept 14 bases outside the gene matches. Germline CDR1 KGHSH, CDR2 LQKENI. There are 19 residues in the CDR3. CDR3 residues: CASSPHGQGWGQTNEKLFF. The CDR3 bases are TGTGCCAGCTCACCCCATGGACAGGGTTGGGGTCAGACTAATGAAAAACTGTTTTTT.

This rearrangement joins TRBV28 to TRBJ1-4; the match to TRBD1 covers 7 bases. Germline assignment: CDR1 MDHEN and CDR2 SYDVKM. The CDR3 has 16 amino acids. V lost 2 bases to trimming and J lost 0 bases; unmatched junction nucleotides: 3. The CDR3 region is CASSLPTGPTNEKLFF. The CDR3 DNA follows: TGTGCCAGCAGTTTACCGACAGGGCCAACTAATGAAAAACTGTTTTTT. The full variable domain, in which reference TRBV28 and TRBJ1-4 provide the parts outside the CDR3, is DVKVTQSSRYLVKRTGEKVFLECVQDMDHENMFWYRQDPGLGLRLIYFSYDVKMKEKGDIPEGYSVSREKKERFSLILESASTNQTSMYLCASSLPTGPTNEKLFFGSGTQLSVL.

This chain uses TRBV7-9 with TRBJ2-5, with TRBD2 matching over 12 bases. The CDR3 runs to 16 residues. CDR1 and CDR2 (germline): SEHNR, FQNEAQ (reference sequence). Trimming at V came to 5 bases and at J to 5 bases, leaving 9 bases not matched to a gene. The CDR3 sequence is CASSTRLAGAGETQYF. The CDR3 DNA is TGTGCCAGCAGCACCCGACTAGCGGGGGCGGGGGAGACCCAGTACTTC.

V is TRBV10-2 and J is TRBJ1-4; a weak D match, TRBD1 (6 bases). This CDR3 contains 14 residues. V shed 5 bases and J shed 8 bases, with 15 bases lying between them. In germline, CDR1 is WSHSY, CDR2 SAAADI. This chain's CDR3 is CASSTGSLEEKLFF. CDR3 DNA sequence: TGCGCCAGCAGTACAGGGTCCCTCGAAGAAAAACTGTTTTTT.

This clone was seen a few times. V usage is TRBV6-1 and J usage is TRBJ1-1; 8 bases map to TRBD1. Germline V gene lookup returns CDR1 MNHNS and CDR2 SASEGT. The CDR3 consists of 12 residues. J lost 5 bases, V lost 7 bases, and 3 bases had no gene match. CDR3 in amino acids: CASTRTGTEAFF. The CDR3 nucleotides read TGTGCCAGCACCAGGACAGGGACTGAAGCTTTCTTT.

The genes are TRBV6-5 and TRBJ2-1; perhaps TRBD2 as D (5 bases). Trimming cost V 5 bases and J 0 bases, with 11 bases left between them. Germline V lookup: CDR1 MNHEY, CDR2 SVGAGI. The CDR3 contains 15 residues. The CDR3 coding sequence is TGTGCCAGCAGTAAAACGGGGTACTCCTACAATGAGCAGTTCTTC. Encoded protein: CASSKTGYSYNEQFF.

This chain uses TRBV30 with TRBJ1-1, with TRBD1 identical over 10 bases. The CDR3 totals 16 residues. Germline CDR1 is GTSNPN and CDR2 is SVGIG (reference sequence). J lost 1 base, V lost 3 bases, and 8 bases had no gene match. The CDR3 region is CAWRTGGVEGNTEAFF. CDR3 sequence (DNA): TGTGCCTGGAGGACAGGGGGCGTTGAGGGGAACACTGAAGCTTTCTTT.

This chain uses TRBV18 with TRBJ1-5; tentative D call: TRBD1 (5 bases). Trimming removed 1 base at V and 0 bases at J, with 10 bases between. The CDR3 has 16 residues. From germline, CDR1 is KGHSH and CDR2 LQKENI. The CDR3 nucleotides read TGTGCCAGCTCACCACTACAGGCCTATAGCAATCAGCCCCAGCATTTT. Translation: CASSPLQAYSNQPQHF.

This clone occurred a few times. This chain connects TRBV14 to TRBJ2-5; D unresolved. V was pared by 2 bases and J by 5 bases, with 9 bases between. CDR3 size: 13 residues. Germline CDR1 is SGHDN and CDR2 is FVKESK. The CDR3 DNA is TGTGCCAGCAGCCAAAACTCGTGGGAGACCCAGTACTTC. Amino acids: CASSQNSWETQYF.

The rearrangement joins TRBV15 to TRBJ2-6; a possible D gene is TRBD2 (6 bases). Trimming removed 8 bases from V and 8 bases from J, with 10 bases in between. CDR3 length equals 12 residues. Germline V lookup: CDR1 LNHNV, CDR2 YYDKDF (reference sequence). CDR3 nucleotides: TGTGCCACCCACGCGGGATCCAACGTCCTGACTTTC. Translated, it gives CATHAGSNVLTF.

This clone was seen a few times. CDR3 region: CASSQGQGAVYGYTF. The CDR3 DNA follows: TGTGCCAGCAGCCAGGGACAGGGGGCTGTCTATGGCTACACCTTC. The genes are TRBV5-4 and TRBJ1-2, with 12 bases matching TRBD1. The CDR3 extends over 15 amino acids. The junction had 5 bases not matched to a gene; V was cut back by 4 bases and J by 4 bases. Germline-derived CDR1 and CDR2 are SGHNT and YYREEE (reference sequence).

The CDR3 loop reads CASSQSTRNWETQYF. The CDR3 DNA follows: TGCGCCAGCAGCCAAAGCACTAGAAACTGGGAGACCCAGTACTTC. The chain is built from TRBV4-3 and TRBJ2-5; a possible D gene is TRBD2 (5 bases). Germline V gene lookup returns CDR1 LGHNA and CDR2 YSLEER. Deletions cut 2 bases from V and 5 bases from J, with 15 bases between. The CDR3 loop spans 15 amino acids.

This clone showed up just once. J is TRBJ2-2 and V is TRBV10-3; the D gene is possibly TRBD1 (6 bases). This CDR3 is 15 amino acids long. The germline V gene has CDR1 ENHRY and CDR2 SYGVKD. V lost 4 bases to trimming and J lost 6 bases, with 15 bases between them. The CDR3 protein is CAISGAGEDPGELFF. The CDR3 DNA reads TGTGCCATCAGTGGAGCAGGGGAAGACCCCGGGGAGCTGTTTTTT.

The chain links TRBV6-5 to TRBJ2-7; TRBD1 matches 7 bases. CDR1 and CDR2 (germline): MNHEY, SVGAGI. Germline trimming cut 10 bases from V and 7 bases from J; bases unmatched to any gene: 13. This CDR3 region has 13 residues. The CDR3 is CATQGEGAGEQYF. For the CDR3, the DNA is TGTGCCACCCAAGGCGAGGGGGCCGGTGAGCAGTACTTC.

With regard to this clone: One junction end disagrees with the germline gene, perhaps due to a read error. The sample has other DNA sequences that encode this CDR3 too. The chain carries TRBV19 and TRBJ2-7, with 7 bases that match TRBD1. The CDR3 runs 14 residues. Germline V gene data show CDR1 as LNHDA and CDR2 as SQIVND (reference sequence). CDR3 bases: TGCGCCAGTAGTACGAGACAGGGACGATACGAGCAGTACTTC. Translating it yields CASSTRQGRYEQYF. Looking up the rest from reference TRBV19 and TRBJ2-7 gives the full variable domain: DGGITQSPKYLFRKEGQNVTLSCEQNLNHDAMYWYRQDPGQGLRLIYYSQIVNDFQKGDIAEGYSVSREKKESFPLTVTSAQKNPTAFYLCASSTRQGRYEQYFGPGTRLTVT.

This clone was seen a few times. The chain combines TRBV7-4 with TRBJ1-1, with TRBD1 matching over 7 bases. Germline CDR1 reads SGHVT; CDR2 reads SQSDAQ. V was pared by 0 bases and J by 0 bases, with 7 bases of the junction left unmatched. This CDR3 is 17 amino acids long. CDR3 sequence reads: CASSLALSGQMNTEAFF. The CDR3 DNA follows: TGTGCCAGCAGCTTAGCGCTTTCGGGACAGATGAACACTGAAGCTTTCTTT.

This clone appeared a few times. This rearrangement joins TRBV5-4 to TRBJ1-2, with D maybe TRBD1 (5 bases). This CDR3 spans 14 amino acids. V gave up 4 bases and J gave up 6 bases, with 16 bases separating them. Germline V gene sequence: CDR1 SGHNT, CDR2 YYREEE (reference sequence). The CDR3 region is CASSPGGGRDGYTF. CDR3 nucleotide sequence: TGTGCCAGCAGCCCGGGGGGGGGAAGAGATGGCTACACCTTC.